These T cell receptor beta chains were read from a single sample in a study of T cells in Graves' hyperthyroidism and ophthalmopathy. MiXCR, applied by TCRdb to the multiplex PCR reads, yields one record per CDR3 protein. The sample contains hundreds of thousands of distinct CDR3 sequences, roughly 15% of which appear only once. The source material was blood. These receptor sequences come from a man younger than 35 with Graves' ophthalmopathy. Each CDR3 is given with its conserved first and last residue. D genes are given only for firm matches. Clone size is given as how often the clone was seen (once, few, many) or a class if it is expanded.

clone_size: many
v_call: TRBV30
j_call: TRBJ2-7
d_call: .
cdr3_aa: CAWTEAGPYEQYF
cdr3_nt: TGTGCCTGGACGGAGGCGGGACCCTACGAGCAGTACTTC

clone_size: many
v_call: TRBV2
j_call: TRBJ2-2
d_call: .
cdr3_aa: CASSPTDLNTGELFF
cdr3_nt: TGTGCCAGCAGTCCAACAGACCTGAACACCGGGGAGCTGTTTTTT

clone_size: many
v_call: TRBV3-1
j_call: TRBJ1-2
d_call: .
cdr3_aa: CASSQLSGDGYTF
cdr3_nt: TGTGCCAGCAGCCAACTTAGTGGGGATGGCTACACCTTC

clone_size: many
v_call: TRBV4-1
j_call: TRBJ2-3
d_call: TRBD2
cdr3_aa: CASSQDQRGRADTQYF
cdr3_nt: TGCGCCAGCAGCCAAGATCAGCGGGGGCGTGCAGATACGCAGTATTTT

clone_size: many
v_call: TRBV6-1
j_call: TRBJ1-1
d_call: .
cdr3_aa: CASSDSAGGDTEAFF
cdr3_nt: TGTGCCAGCAGTGATTCTGCCGGGGGAGACACTGAAGCTTTCTTT

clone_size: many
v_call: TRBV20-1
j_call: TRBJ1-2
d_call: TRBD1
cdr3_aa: CSASRTGRYGYTF
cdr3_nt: TGCAGTGCTTCGAGGACAGGCCGCTATGGCTACACCTTC

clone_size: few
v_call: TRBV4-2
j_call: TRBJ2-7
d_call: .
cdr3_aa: CASSLSGTNEQYF
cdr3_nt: TGTGCCAGCAGCCTGAGCGGGACAAACGAGCAGTACTTC

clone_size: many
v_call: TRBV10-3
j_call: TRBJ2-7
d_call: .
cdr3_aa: CAIRLPGPDPYEQYF
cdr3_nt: TGTGCCATCAGACTCCCGGGCCCCGATCCGTACGAGCAGTACTTC

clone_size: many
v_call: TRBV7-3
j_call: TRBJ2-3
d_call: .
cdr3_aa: CASSYGIRGTDTQYF
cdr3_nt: TGTGCCAGCAGCTACGGGATTAGGGGCACAGATACGCAGTATTTT

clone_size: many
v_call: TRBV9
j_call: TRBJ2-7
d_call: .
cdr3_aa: CASSVGGSSYEQYF
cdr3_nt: TGTGCCAGCAGCGTAGGGGGAAGCTCCTACGAGCAGTACTTC